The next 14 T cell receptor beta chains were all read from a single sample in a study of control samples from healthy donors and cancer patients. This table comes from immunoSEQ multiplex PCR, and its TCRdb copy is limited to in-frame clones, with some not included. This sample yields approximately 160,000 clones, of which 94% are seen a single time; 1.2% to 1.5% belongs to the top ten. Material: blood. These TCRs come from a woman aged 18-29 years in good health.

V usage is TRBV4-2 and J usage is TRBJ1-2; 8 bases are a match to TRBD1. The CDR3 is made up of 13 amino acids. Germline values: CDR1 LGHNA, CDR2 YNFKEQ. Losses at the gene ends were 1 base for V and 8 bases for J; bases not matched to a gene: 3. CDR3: CASSQAGGQGYTF. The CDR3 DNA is TGTGCCAGCAGCCAAGCAGGGGGCCAGGGCTACACCTTC.

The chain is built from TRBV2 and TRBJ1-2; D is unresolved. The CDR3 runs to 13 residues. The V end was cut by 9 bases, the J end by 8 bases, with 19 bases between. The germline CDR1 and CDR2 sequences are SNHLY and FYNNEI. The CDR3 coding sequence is TGTGCCAGTGAGCTAGGTGGGGTTGGGGGCTACACCTTC. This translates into CASELGGVGGYTF.

Here the CDR3 DNA reads TGCAGCGTACTAATCGGGACAACTAACTATGGCTACACCTTC. This translates into CSVLIGTTNYGYTF. The V and J genes are TRBV29-1 and TRBJ1-2, with D possibly matching TRBD1 (6 bases). The CDR3 loop spans 14 amino acids. V was trimmed by 6 bases and J by 0 bases, leaving 14 bases between them. Germline V gene sequence: CDR1 SQVTM, CDR2 ANQGSEA.

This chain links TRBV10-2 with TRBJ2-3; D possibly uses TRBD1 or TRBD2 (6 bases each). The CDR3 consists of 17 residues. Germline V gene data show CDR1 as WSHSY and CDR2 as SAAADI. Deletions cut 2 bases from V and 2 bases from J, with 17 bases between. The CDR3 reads CASSEKGGRRSTDTQYF. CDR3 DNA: TGCGCCAGCAGTGAGAAGGGGGGCCGGCGTTCCACAGATACGCAGTATTTT.

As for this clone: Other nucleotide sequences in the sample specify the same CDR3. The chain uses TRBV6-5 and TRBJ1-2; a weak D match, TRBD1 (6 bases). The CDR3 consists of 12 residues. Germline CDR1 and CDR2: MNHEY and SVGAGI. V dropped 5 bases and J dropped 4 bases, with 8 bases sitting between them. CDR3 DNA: TGTGCCAGCAGTCCACAGGGCTATGGCTACACCTTC. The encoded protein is CASSPQGYGYTF.

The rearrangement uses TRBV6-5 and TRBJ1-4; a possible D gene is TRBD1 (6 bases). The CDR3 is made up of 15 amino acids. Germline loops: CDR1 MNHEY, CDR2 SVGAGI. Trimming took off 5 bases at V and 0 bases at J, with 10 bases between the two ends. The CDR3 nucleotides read TGTGCCAGCAGTACAAACAGGGCAACTAATGAAAAACTGTTTTTT. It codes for CASSTNRATNEKLFF.

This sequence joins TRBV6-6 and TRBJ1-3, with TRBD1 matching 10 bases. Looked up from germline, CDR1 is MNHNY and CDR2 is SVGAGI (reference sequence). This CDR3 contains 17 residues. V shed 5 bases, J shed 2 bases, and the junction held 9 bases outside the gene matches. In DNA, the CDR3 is TGTGCCAGCAGTCCGCAGGGGGGGACAGGGGCTGGAAACACCATATATTTT. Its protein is CASSPQGGTGAGNTIYF.

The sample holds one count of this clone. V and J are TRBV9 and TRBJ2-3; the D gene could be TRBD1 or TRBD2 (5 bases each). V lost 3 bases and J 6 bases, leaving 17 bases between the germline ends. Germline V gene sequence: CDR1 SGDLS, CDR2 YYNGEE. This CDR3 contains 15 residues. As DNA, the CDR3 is TGTGCCAGCAGCGATCCGGGACCGCCTAACGATACGCAGTATTTT. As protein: CASSDPGPPNDTQYF.

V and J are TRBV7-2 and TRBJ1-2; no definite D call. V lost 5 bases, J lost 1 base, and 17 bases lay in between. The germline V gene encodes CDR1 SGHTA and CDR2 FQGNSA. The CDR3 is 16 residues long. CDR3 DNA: TGTGCCAGCAGCCCCGTTATGAATCGGGTTAACTATGGCTACACCTTC. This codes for CASSPVMNRVNYGYTF. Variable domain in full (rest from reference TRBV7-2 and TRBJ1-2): GAGVSQSPSNKVTEKGKDVELRCDPISGHTALYWYRQSLGQGLEFLIYFQGNSAPDKSGLPSDRFSAERTGGSVSTLTIQRTQQEDSAVYLCASSPVMNRVNYGYTFGSGTRLTVV.

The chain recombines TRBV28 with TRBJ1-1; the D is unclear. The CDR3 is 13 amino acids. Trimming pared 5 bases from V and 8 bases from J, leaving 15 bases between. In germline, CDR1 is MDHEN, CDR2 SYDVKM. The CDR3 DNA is TGTGCCAGCAGTCCACATCGGATCGGGGAAGCTTTCTTT. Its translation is CASSPHRIGEAFF.

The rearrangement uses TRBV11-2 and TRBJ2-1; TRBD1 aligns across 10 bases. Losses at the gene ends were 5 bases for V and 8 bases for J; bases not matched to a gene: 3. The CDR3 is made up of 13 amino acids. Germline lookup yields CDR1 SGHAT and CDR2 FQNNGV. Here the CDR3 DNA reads TGTGCCAGCAGCCGGGACAGGGGACATGAGCAGTTCTTC. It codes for CASSRDRGHEQFF.

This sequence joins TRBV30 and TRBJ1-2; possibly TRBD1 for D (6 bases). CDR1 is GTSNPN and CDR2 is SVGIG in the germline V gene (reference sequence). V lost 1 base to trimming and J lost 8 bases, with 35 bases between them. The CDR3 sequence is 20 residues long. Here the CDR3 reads CAWSAHNPAPGGAQDGGYTF. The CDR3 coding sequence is TGTGCCTGGAGTGCCCACAACCCTGCCCCCGGGGGCGCCCAGGATGGAGGCTACACCTTC.

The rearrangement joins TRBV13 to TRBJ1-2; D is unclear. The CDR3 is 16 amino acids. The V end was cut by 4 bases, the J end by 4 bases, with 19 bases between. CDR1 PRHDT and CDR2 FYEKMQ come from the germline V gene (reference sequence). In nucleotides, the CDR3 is TGTGCCAGCAGCTCCCCCCCAATGGAGGTTACCTATGGCTACACCTTC. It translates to CASSSPPMEVTYGYTF. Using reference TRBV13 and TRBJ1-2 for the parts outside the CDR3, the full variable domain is AAGVIQSPRHLIKEKRETATLKCYPIPRHDTVYWYQQGPGQDPQFLISFYEKMQSDKGSIPDRFSAQQFSDYHSELNMSSLELGDSALYFCASSSPPMEVTYGYTFGSGTRLTVV.

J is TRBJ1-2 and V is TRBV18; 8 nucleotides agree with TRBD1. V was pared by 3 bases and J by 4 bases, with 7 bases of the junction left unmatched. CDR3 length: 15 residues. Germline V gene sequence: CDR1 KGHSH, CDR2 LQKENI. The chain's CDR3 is CASSPWTGWAYGYTF. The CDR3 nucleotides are TGTGCCAGCTCACCCTGGACAGGGTGGGCCTATGGCTACACCTTC. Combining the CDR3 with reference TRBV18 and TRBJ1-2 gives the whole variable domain NAGVMQNPRHLVRRRGQEARLRCSPMKGHSHVYWYRQLPEEGLKFMVYLQKENIIDESGMPKERFSAEFPKEGPSILRIQQVVRGDSAAYFCASSPWTGWAYGYTFGSGTRLTVV.